These 16 T cell receptor beta chains were sequenced from one sample in a study of shared T cell receptors in the human thymus. Measured with immunoSEQ multiplex PCR; TCRdb has only the in-frame clones, and not every one. This table holds 540,000 or so clones, more than 75% found once. These same records also appear under a second study, on human thymus T cells.

Sequenced: thymocytes. All receptors come from a boy younger than two with a congenital heart defect.

The chain combines TRBV11-3 with TRBJ1-2, with 7 nucleotides matching TRBD1. The CDR3 has 14 residues. Germline V gene data show CDR1 as SGHNT and CDR2 as YENEEA. The ends lost 3 bases at V and 4 bases at J; junction bases unmatched: 5. DNA of the CDR3: TGTGCCAGCAGCTTGAGGGGGCAGGGCTATGGCTACACCTTC. Amino acids: CASSLRGQGYGYTF.

The chain carries TRBV6-9 and TRBJ2-1, with TRBD2 matching 7 bases. The CDR3 sequence is 15 residues long. Germline-derived CDR1 and CDR2 are MNHGY and SVAAGI. V dropped 6 bases and J dropped 0; count of bases not matched to a gene: 5. The CDR3 DNA reads as TGTGCCAGCAGGGAAGGCGGGAGCTCCTACAATGAGCAGTTCTTC. Protein product: CASREGGSSYNEQFF.

V and J are TRBV6-6 and TRBJ1-5; D ambiguous. In germline, CDR1 is MNHNY, CDR2 SVGAGI (reference sequence). CDR3 length: 14 amino acids. V lost 5 bases and J 1 base, leaving 9 bases between the germline ends. The CDR3 sequence is CASSGPGSNQPQHF. CDR3 nucleotides: TGTGCCAGCAGTGGCCCCGGGAGCAATCAGCCCCAGCATTTT.

This clone was recorded a few times. Other nucleotide sequences in the sample specify the same CDR3. CDR3 nucleotide sequence: TGCGCCAGCAGCGCCGAGGAGACCCAGTACTTC. As protein: CASSAEETQYF. The rearrangement uses TRBV5-1 and TRBJ2-5; D uncertain. The CDR3 runs 11 residues. The V and J ends lost 4 bases and 5 bases respectively, with 6 bases between them. Germline CDR1 reads SGHRS; CDR2 reads YFSETQ.

The chain is built from TRBV27 and TRBJ2-7, with a tentative D call TRBD2 (6 bases). From germline, CDR1 is MNHEY and CDR2 SMNVEV (reference sequence). The CDR3 sequence is 16 residues long. V lost 0 bases, J lost 6 bases, and 18 bases lay in between. Here the CDR3 reads CASSLSAGPSTGEQYF. CDR3 bases: TGTGCCAGCAGTTTATCGGCGGGACCATCCACAGGCGAGCAGTACTTC.

This clone appeared a single time. V usage is TRBV20-1 and J usage is TRBJ2-7; D unclear. The germline gives CDR1 DFQATT, CDR2 SNEGSKA (reference sequence). Trimming shortened V by 1 base and J by 5 bases, and 3 bases separated the two germline ends. The CDR3 covers 10 residues. The CDR3 DNA is TGCAGTGCTAGAGGGCACGAGCAGTACTTC. Translation gives CSARGHEQYF.

The chain links TRBV28 to TRBJ1-1; D gene ambiguous. The CDR3 is 14 amino acids. Germline V gene lookup returns CDR1 MDHEN and CDR2 SYDVKM. V dropped 6 bases and J dropped 1 base, with 12 bases sitting between them. CDR3 loop: CASSLKHSNTEAFF. The CDR3 bases are TGTGCCAGCAGCCTCAAGCACTCGAACACTGAAGCTTTCTTT.

Points on this clone: Other DNA sequences in the sample encode the same CDR3. The rearrangement joins TRBV2 to TRBJ2-7; TRBD2 matches at 11 bases. The length of the CDR3 is 14 residues. Germline V gene sequence: CDR1 SNHLY, CDR2 FYNNEI. Trimming cost V 4 bases and J 2 bases; bases outside gene matches: 1. The CDR3 nucleotides are TGTGCCAGCAGTGGACTAGCGGGAACCTACGAGCAGTACTTC. This codes for CASSGLAGTYEQYF.

Only one count was recorded for this clone. This chain uses TRBV9 with TRBJ2-7; weak D call: TRBD2 (5 bases). The CDR3 is 15 residues long. Between the trimmed V and J ends, which lost 4 bases and 2 bases, there was a span of 16 bases. Germline V lookup: CDR1 SGDLS, CDR2 YYNGEE. CDR3 amino acids: CASSPLSSGAYEQYF. The CDR3 region has the DNA TGTGCCAGCAGCCCCCTGTCCAGCGGAGCCTACGAGCAGTACTTC.

The rearrangement uses TRBV5-4 and TRBJ1-1; D is possibly TRBD1 (6 bases). This CDR3 contains 13 residues. V was trimmed by 4 bases and J by 5 bases, leaving 12 bases between them. CDR1 and CDR2 from the germline V gene are SGHNT and YYREEE (reference sequence). CDR3 nucleotide sequence: TGTGCCAGCAGCACAGGGAGTAAAACTGAAGCTTTCTTT. It yields the protein CASSTGSKTEAFF.

This clone was found a few times. The J gene is TRBJ2-4, the V gene TRBV7-9; D may be TRBD2 (5 bases). The V gene lost 5 bases and the J gene lost 7 bases, with 18 bases spanning the gap. CDR1 and CDR2 from the germline V gene are SEHNR and FQNEAQ (reference sequence). The CDR3 spans 15 residues. CDR3 DNA: TGTGCCAGCAGCCCAGGACTGGATGGACGGAACATTCAGTACTTC. Its translation: CASSPGLDGRNIQYF.

The J gene is TRBJ2-2, the V gene TRBV7-8; 7 positions agree with TRBD1. J lost 4 bases, V lost 6 bases, and 5 bases had no gene match. The V gene's germline CDR1 is SGHVS and CDR2 FQNEAQ. The CDR3 spans 14 residues. The DNA of the CDR3 is TGTGCCAGCAGATATACAGGGGCCACCGGGGAGCTGTTTTTT. Amino acids: CASRYTGATGELFF. Combining the CDR3 with reference TRBV7-8 and TRBJ2-2 gives the whole variable domain GAGVSQSPRYKVAKRGQDVALRCDPISGHVSLFWYQQALGQGPEFLTYFQNEAQLDKSGLPSDRFFAERPEGSVSTLKIQRTQQEDSAVYLCASRYTGATGELFFGEGSRLTVL.

The chain employs TRBV21-1 and TRBJ2-7; the table's D gene call, TRBD2, was not cross checked with the DNA. TRBV21-1 is labeled a pseudogene. The CDR3 length is 10 residues. Written as DNA, the CDR3 is TGTGCCAGCAGCACGTACGAGCAGTACTTC. The encoded protein is CASSTYEQYF.

V usage is TRBV5-1 and J usage is TRBJ2-7, with 8 bases aligning to TRBD1. The CDR3 is 16 residues long. Germline V gives CDR1 SGHRS, CDR2 YFSETQ. After removal of 0 bases from V and 4 bases from J, the junction contained 9 bases not matched to a gene. The CDR3 sequence is CASSLELRDRIYEQYF. CDR3 DNA sequence: TGCGCCAGCAGCTTGGAGCTTCGGGACAGGATTTACGAGCAGTACTTC.

The gene calls are TRBV5-1 and TRBJ2-3; D remains ambiguous. The CDR3 is made up of 13 amino acids. Germline V gene data show CDR1 as SGHRS and CDR2 as YFSETQ. Trimming pared 2 bases from V and 1 base from J, leaving 5 bases between. The CDR3 spells CASSFSGTDTQYF. The CDR3 DNA sequence: TGCGCCAGCAGCTTTTCGGGCACAGATACGCAGTATTTT.

The rearrangement links TRBV28 to TRBJ1-5, with 10 nucleotides matching TRBD1. Germline loops: CDR1 MDHEN, CDR2 SYDVKM. With V trimmed by 6 bases and J by 1 base, 6 bases remained unmatched. The CDR3 has 16 residues. The CDR3 bases are TGTGCCAGCAGCTACCAGGACAGGGGGAGCAATCAGCCCCAGCATTTT. As protein: CASSYQDRGSNQPQHF.